This TCR beta chain was found in a study of T-cell memory formation after mild COVID-19. Background on the study: TCR clusters mostly belonged to single donors.

Study findings and constraints: Some clones that responded turned up in pre-infection memory, which suggests that cross-reactive memory joined in.

TCRdb ran MiXCR on the 5' RACE reads and lists one entry per CDR3 protein. The sample has about 250,000 distinct CDR3 sequences, 15% seen once; the top ten hold approximately 2.1%. Germline lookup yields CDR1 KGHDR and CDR2 SFDVKD. V was cut by 3 bases and J by 1 base, with 14 bases left in between. The CDR3 consists of 16 residues. This clonotype was observed a few times. The antigen is not known. The V and J genes are TRBV24-1 and TRBJ1-2, with a tentative D call TRBD1 (6 bases). The TCR sequence derives from an adult woman who had mild COVID-19 (a few samples of this study predate the infection). Cell type and time point are not known. The sequenced material came from PBMCs or a T cell subset sorted from them (not recorded which). The CDR3 is CATSDANRVGNYGYTF. CDR3 coding DNA: TGTGCCACCAGTGATGCCAACAGGGTCGGTAACTATGGCTACACCTTC.